This T cell receptor (beta chain) stems from a study of blood T cell repertoires in COVID-19. Study context: COVID-19 samples collected from the United States, Italy and Spain covered acute and convalescent phases.

In the original processing: Researchers report that nucleated cell counts were estimated from reference gene primer amplification. Using immunoSEQ multiplex PCR, the repertoire was profiled, and TCRdb retains in-frame clones only, with some absent. That table is the source of V, J and clone size, and D and trimming were worked out from the DNA. In the table there are a few hundred thousand clones, around four fifths of which are singletons. A Seattle source enrolled patients during active infection and followed them longitudinally. This clone was picked up one time. There are 14 residues in the CDR3. V gave up 3 bases and J gave up 10 bases, with 19 bases separating them. The germline V gene has CDR1 SGHDT and CDR2 YYEEEE.

Material: peripheral blood. The TCR comes from a woman older than 75 with COVID-19, enrolled during active disease. The V call is TRBV5-6, the J call TRBJ1-2; D perhaps matches TRBD1 (5 bases). CDR3 residues: CASSSTTLRDVYTF. The CDR3 region has the DNA TGTGCCAGCAGCTCCACCACCCTGCGGGACGTCTACACCTTC.